These 26 T cell receptor beta chains were all obtained from the same sample, sequenced in a study of OX40 agonist ivuxolimab in advanced cancers. The library was built by means of the immunoSEQ multiplex PCR assay. In its TCRdb copy, this immuneACCESS table keeps in-frame sequences only and misses some clones. Where compared with another copy, unresolved V genes explain less than half of these, and the others have no known cause. A total of some 120,000 clones appear in this sample, about nine tenths of them only once. The biggest ten clones account for 0.8% to 1% of the sample. This specimen consisted of CD4+ or CD8+ T cells sorted from blood, obtained in a trial of the OX40 agonist ivuxolimab. All receptors come from an adult with an advanced solid tumor such as melanoma, head and neck, liver or kidney cancer.

J is TRBJ1-1 and V is TRBV28, with 9 positions matching TRBD1. Trimming removed 4 bases from V and 3 bases from J; junction bases left unmatched: 3. Germline CDR1 MDHEN, CDR2 SYDVKM. The CDR3 spans 14 residues. CDR3 sequence reads: CASSWTGVDTEAFF. The CDR3 DNA is TGTGCCAGCAGTTGGACAGGGGTGGACACTGAAGCTTTCTTT.

CDR3 protein: CASSRTHGQAYSYYTF. In DNA, the CDR3 is TGTGCCAGCAGCCGCACCCACGGACAGGCTTACAGTTACTACACCTTC. The chain couples TRBV16 to TRBJ1-2, with 7 bases aligning to TRBD1. The CDR3 loop spans 16 amino acids. CDR1 is KGHSY, CDR2 FQNENV, per germline. V lost 4 bases, J lost 10 bases, and 18 bases stayed unmatched. Combining the CDR3 with reference TRBV16 and TRBJ1-2 gives the whole variable domain GEEVAQTPKHLVRGEGQKAKLYCAPIKGHSYVFWYQQVLKNEFKFLISFQNENVFDETGMPKERFSAKCLPNSPCSLEIQATKLEDSAVYFCASSRTHGQAYSYYTFGSGTRLTVV.

This chain joins TRBV7-2 and TRBJ2-1; 9 bases align to TRBD2. This CDR3 comprises 15 residues. The trim removed 0 bases at V and 7 bases at J, leaving 4 bases unmatched. Germline V gene sequence: CDR1 SGHTA, CDR2 FQGNSA. The CDR3 protein is CASSLASGSGNEQFF. In DNA, the CDR3 is TGTGCCAGCAGCTTAGCTAGCGGGAGCGGGAATGAGCAGTTCTTC.

The chain combines TRBV5-1 with TRBJ1-2; maybe TRBD1 (5 bases). This CDR3 spans 14 amino acids. V shed 0 bases and J shed 4 bases, with 10 bases lying between them. CDR1 is SGHRS, CDR2 YFSETQ, per germline. The DNA of the CDR3 is TGCGCCAGCAGCTTGGAACGACAGAGCTATGGCTACACCTTC. Protein sequence: CASSLERQSYGYTF.

This clone was seen only once. The gene calls are TRBV7-8 and TRBJ1-1; D remains ambiguous. Germline CDR1 and CDR2: SGHVS and FQNEAQ. V was trimmed by 5 bases and J by 0 bases, leaving 16 bases between them. CDR3 length equals 16 residues. CDR3 sequence: CASSPPGRRMNTEAFF. In DNA form, the CDR3 reads TGTGCCAGCAGCCCACCGGGGAGAAGGATGAACACTGAAGCTTTCTTT.

The chain joins TRBV18 to TRBJ1-5; TRBD1 matches at 7 bases. J gave up 6 bases and V 3 bases, and 8 bases lay outside the gene matches. CDR1 is KGHSH, CDR2 LQKENI, per germline. This CDR3 spans 15 amino acids. The CDR3 DNA is TGTGCCAGCTCACCCTTCGAGGGGGCGCGTCAGCCCCAGCATTTT. Translating gives CASSPFEGARQPQHF.

V is TRBV11-3 and J is TRBJ2-3, with TRBD1 as a possible D gene (6 bases). CDR1 and CDR2 from the germline V gene are SGHNT and YENEEA. This CDR3 comprises 13 residues. The V end lost 4 bases, the J end lost 6 bases, and 11 bases lay between the germline ends. Written as DNA, the CDR3 is TGTGCCAGCAGCTCAGCAGGGGTGGATACGCAGTATTTT. This encodes CASSSAGVDTQYF.

The chain employs TRBV7-9 and TRBJ2-5, with TRBD2 matching over 11 bases. The CDR3 runs to 14 residues. V lost 2 bases and J lost 11; bases outside the gene matches: 7. CDR1 is SEHNR and CDR2 is FQNEAQ in the germline V gene (reference sequence). The CDR3 protein is CASSLRPTSGKQYF. The CDR3 bases are TGTGCCAGCAGCTTAAGGCCGACTAGCGGGAAGCAGTACTTC. Looking up the rest from reference TRBV7-9 and TRBJ2-5 gives the full variable domain: DTGVSQNPRHKITKRGQNVTFRCDPISEHNRLYWYRQTLGQGPEFLTYFQNEAQLEKSRLLSDRFSAERPKGSFSTLEIQRTEQGDSAMYLCASSLRPTSGKQYFGPGTRLLVL.

CDR3 DNA: TGTGCCACCCGGGGGACAGCAGATACGCAGTATTTT. Encoded protein: CATRGTADTQYF. The genes are TRBV10-3 and TRBJ2-3; D perhaps matches TRBD1 (7 bases). Trimming stripped 10 bases from V and 4 bases from J, with 12 bases between. The length of the CDR3 is 12 residues. Germline loops: CDR1 ENHRY, CDR2 SYGVKD.

This chain uses TRBV19 with TRBJ1-1; 7 nucleotides agree with TRBD1. J lost 5 bases, V lost 4 bases, and 19 bases had no gene match. The V gene's germline CDR1 is LNHDA and CDR2 SQIVND (reference sequence). The CDR3 totals 18 residues. The CDR3 loop is CASSTLPSPTGRGTEAFF. Here the CDR3 DNA reads TGTGCCAGTAGTACACTACCCTCTCCGACAGGGAGGGGGACTGAAGCTTTCTTT.

This sequence joins TRBV9 and TRBJ2-1, with 11 bases that match TRBD2. Trimming took 0 bases from V and 8 from J; bases not matched to a gene: 1. This CDR3 is 14 amino acids long. Germline CDR1 and CDR2: SGDLS and YYNGEE. For the CDR3, the DNA is TGTGCCAGCAGCGTAGCTAGCGGGAGGCATGAGCAGTTCTTC. It codes for CASSVASGRHEQFF.

The chain links TRBV2 to TRBJ2-2; tentatively, D is TRBD1 or TRBD2 (5 bases each). This CDR3 is 15 amino acids long. Deletions cut 3 bases from V and 5 bases from J, with 13 bases between. Germline CDR1 is SNHLY and CDR2 is FYNNEI. CDR3 in DNA: TGTGCCAGCAGTGATGGCCTCTGGGGGACCGGGGAGCTGTTTTTT. Protein: CASSDGLWGTGELFF.

The chain joins TRBV18 to TRBJ1-1; D remains unclear. There are 13 residues in the CDR3. Trimming removed 2 bases from V and 8 bases from J, with 12 bases in between. Germline V gene data show CDR1 as KGHSH and CDR2 as LQKENI. CDR3: CASSPVVADEAFF. In nucleotides, the CDR3 is TGTGCCAGCTCACCAGTAGTGGCGGACGAAGCTTTCTTT.

This chain connects TRBV10-3 to TRBJ2-7, with TRBD2 as a possible D gene (5 bases). This CDR3 contains 12 residues. Trimming left V 7 bases short and J 1 base short, with 8 bases between. Germline V gives CDR1 ENHRY, CDR2 SYGVKD. DNA of the CDR3: TGTGCCATCACCGCGGGTTCCTACGAGCAGTACTTC. It is translated as CAITAGSYEQYF.

The chain recombines TRBV6-1 with TRBJ2-7; 7 nucleotides agree with TRBD2. The germline CDR1 and CDR2 sequences are MNHNS and SASEGT. J was trimmed by 7 bases and V by 8 bases; bases with no gene match: 8. This CDR3 region has 12 residues. The CDR3 reads CASWGGLREQYF. The CDR3 coding sequence is TGTGCCAGCTGGGGGGGACTGAGGGAGCAGTACTTC.

The J gene is TRBJ2-3, the V gene TRBV19; no clear D. Germline V gene data show CDR1 as LNHDA and CDR2 as SQIVND (reference sequence). This CDR3 has 15 amino acids. The V and J ends lost 8 bases and 2 bases respectively, with 17 bases between them. The CDR3 reads CASSDGLVHTDTQYF. CDR3 nucleotide sequence: TGTGCCAGTTCCGACGGGCTAGTCCACACAGATACGCAGTATTTT.

The V call is TRBV14, the J call TRBJ2-2; perhaps D is TRBD1 or TRBD2 (6 bases each). This CDR3 has 16 residues. V lost 2 bases and J lost 4, with 14 bases in between. CDR1 SGHDN and CDR2 FVKESK come from the germline V gene. As DNA, the CDR3 is TGTGCCAGCAGCCAATACCGGGGGCGAGGCACCGGGGAGCTGTTTTTT. This gives the protein CASSQYRGRGTGELFF. The full variable domain, in which reference TRBV14 and TRBJ2-2 provide the parts outside the CDR3, is EAGVTQFPSHSVIEKGQTVTLRCDPISGHDNLYWYRRVMGKEIKFLLHFVKESKQDESGMPNNRFLAERTGGTYSTLKVQPAELEDSGVYFCASSQYRGRGTGELFFGEGSRLTVL.

The rearrangement joins TRBV10-3 to TRBJ2-3; no definite D call. Germline V gene lookup returns CDR1 ENHRY and CDR2 SYGVKD. CDR3 length: 12 amino acids. The V gene lost 6 bases and the J gene lost 2 bases, with 6 bases spanning the gap. CDR3 sequence (DNA): TGTGCCATCAGGGGCGACACAGATACGCAGTATTTT. The encoded protein is CAIRGDTDTQYF.

The chain has TRBV6-5 and TRBJ2-5, with D tentatively TRBD1 (5 bases). The J call may be mistaken, given a closer DNA end match to TRBJ2-7. In germline, CDR1 is MNHEY, CDR2 SVGAGI. The length of the CDR3 is 14 residues. Written as DNA, the CDR3 is TGTGCCAGCAGTTCACAGGTTACGTCCTACGAGCAGTACTTC. Its translation: CASSSQVTSYEQYF.

The rearrangement uses TRBV7-2 and TRBJ2-4; D assignment may be TRBD1 or TRBD2 (5 bases each). There are 15 residues in the CDR3. Trimming left V 7 bases short and J 2 bases short, with 15 bases between. From germline, CDR1 is SGHTA and CDR2 FQGNSA. In nucleotides, the CDR3 is TGTGCCAGCACCCCCCCGGGGACCACCAAAAACATTCAGTACTTC. Translated: CASTPPGTTKNIQYF.

The chain joins TRBV1 to TRBJ2-3. TRBV1 is an annotated pseudogene. This CDR3 contains 16 residues. The CDR3: CTSSHSGARSTDTQYF. DNA of the CDR3: TGCACCAGCAGCCATAGTGGCGCCAGATCCACAGATACGCAGTATTTT.

The chain combines TRBV7-9 with TRBJ1-6, with 8 bases identical to TRBD1. With V trimmed by 2 bases and J by 9 bases, 9 bases remained unmatched. The CDR3 loop spans 16 amino acids. Germline V gene lookup returns CDR1 SEHNR and CDR2 FQNEAQ (reference sequence). CDR3 nucleotide sequence: TGTGCCAGCAGCTTATCAGGGGGCCCTAGGAGTTCACCCCTCCACTTT. It translates to CASSLSGGPRSSPLHF.

J is TRBJ2-1 and V is TRBV27; D is perhaps TRBD1 (6 bases). V lost 3 bases and J 7 bases, leaving 7 bases between the germline ends. Per germline, CDR1 MNHEY and CDR2 SMNVEV (reference sequence). CDR3 size: 12 residues. The CDR3 sequence: CASSFQGNEQFF. CDR3 coding DNA: TGTGCCAGCAGTTTTCAGGGGAATGAGCAGTTCTTC.

The genes are TRBV6-5 and TRBJ2-1; tentative D call: TRBD1 (5 bases). This CDR3 is 15 amino acids long. V lost 3 bases and J 7 bases, leaving 16 bases between the germline ends. Looked up from germline, CDR1 is MNHEY and CDR2 is SVGAGI. Here the CDR3 reads CASSYDWQGKNEQFF. DNA of the CDR3: TGTGCCAGCAGTTATGATTGGCAGGGAAAGAATGAGCAGTTCTTC.

The V gene is TRBV2, the J gene TRBJ1-4, with TRBD1 matching over 7 bases. Germline-derived CDR1 and CDR2 are SNHLY and FYNNEI. The CDR3 length is 19 residues. V was pared by 7 bases and J by 0 bases, with 17 bases of the junction left unmatched. The CDR3 DNA reads as TGTGCCAGCACCAAATGGGGGAGGACAGGCCCCTCAACTAATGAAAAACTGTTTTTT. Encoded protein: CASTKWGRTGPSTNEKLFF.

The genes are TRBV30 and TRBJ2-5, with TRBD2 matching over 10 bases. Germline V CDR1 and CDR2: GTSNPN, SVGIG (reference sequence). Germline trimming cut 3 bases from V and 7 bases from J; bases unmatched to any gene: 11. The CDR3 length is 15 residues. The CDR3 DNA reads TGTGCCTGGAGGTTAGCGGGAGGCCCTCCGGGGACCCAGTACTTC. This codes for CAWRLAGGPPGTQYF.